These 9 T cell receptor beta chains originate from one sample sequenced in a study of metastatic and nonmetastatic thyroid tumors. Thyroid surgery took place with no prior treatment in any patient. Through MiXCR, TCRdb re-clonotyped the PCR reads. The repertoire includes about 70,000 clones, roughly 18% of them detected once, and roughly 13% sits in the top ten. Sequencing was done on a sample of blood. The receptor source for this set is a female donor with papillary thyroid cancer or a benign thyroid nodule (not recorded which). Some clones in this sample may be carry-over from other donors' samples.

This clone was picked up many times. The chain is built from TRBV6-5 and TRBJ2-7; D gene uncertain. Germline lookup yields CDR1 MNHEY and CDR2 SVGAGI. With 0 bases removed from V and 3 bases from J, the gap between germline ends came to 12 bases. The CDR3 contains 15 residues. The DNA for the CDR3 is TGTGCCAGCAGTTACTCGTTAGAGGTTGGCTACGAGCAGTACTTC. Translated: CASSYSLEVGYEQYF.

In its sample, this clone was seen many times. This chain uses TRBV3-1 with TRBJ2-5; D remains unclear. The CDR3 extends over 12 amino acids. Trimming removed 3 bases at V and 5 bases at J, with 7 bases between. Germline CDR1 LGHDT, CDR2 YNNKEL (reference sequence). This CDR3 reads CASSQNGETQYF. The CDR3, as DNA: TGTGCCAGCAGCCAGAACGGGGAGACCCAGTACTTC.

In its sample, this clone was seen many times. This chain uses TRBV10-3 with TRBJ2-1, with 7 bases matching TRBD2. CDR1 ENHRY and CDR2 SYGVKD come from the germline V gene. The CDR3 covers 14 residues. V shed 9 bases, J shed 8 bases, and the junction held 13 bases outside the gene matches. The CDR3 DNA is TGTGCCATGAATGGGGCGGGAGCCGACGATGAGCAGTTCTTC. Translation gives CAMNGAGADDEQFF.

Worth noting for this clone: A read error may account for a junction end that differs from germline. This rearrangement joins TRBV3-1 to TRBJ1-1; perhaps TRBD1 as D (6 bases). CDR1 is LGHDT, CDR2 YNNKEL, per germline (reference sequence). The CDR3 covers 14 residues. CDR3 amino acids: CANSQVDRNTEAFF. In DNA form, the CDR3 reads TGTGCCAACAGCCAAGTGGACAGAAACACTGAAGCTTTCTTT.

This clone was seen many times. This chain links TRBV28 with TRBJ1-1; perhaps TRBD1 as D (5 bases). The CDR3 runs to 16 residues. Germline V gene sequence: CDR1 MDHEN, CDR2 SYDVKM. Between the trimmed V and J ends, which lost 0 bases and 1 base, there was a span of 12 bases. CDR3 protein: CASSLWGGKQNTEAFF. The CDR3 bases are TGTGCCAGCAGTTTATGGGGGGGAAAGCAGAACACTGAAGCTTTCTTT.

V and J are TRBV27 and TRBJ2-3, with unresolved D. With 4 bases removed from V and 7 bases from J, the gap between germline ends came to 24 bases. Looked up from germline, CDR1 is MNHEY and CDR2 is SMNVEV (reference sequence). The CDR3 spans 17 residues. CDR3 loop: CASSSDLGLSHPNTQYF. The DNA for the CDR3 is TGTGCCAGCAGTTCCGACCTAGGGCTGTCCCATCCCAATACGCAGTATTTT.

The chain recombines TRBV27 with TRBJ1-5, with 7 bases identical to TRBD1. The CDR3 covers 15 residues. V was clipped by 1 base and J by 4 bases; unmatched bases: 4. Germline-derived CDR1 and CDR2 are MNHEY and SMNVEV (reference sequence). The CDR3 spells CASSLLPGGNQPQHF. The DNA of the CDR3 is TGTGCCAGCAGTTTATTGCCAGGGGGAAATCAGCCCCAGCATTTT.

The V call is TRBV7-8, the J call TRBJ2-3; possible D gene TRBD2, 5 bases. CDR1 and CDR2 (germline): SGHVS, FQNEAQ. V was shortened by 10 bases and J by 4 bases, with 21 bases between the two germline ends. There are 15 residues in the CDR3. The CDR3 here is CATLGTPSLSDTQYF. CDR3 bases: TGTGCCACCCTGGGAACCCCTAGCCTCTCAGATACGCAGTATTTT.

This clone was observed a handful of times. This rearrangement joins TRBV28 to TRBJ2-4, with D uncertain. Deletions cut 1 base from V and 5 bases from J, with 9 bases between. Germline V gene data show CDR1 as MDHEN and CDR2 as SYDVKM. CDR3 size: 14 residues. CDR3 in DNA: TGTGCCAGCAGTTTATTTGGCAGACAAAACATTCAGTACTTC. Its protein product is CASSLFGRQNIQYF. The full variable domain, in which reference TRBV28 and TRBJ2-4 provide the parts outside the CDR3, is DVKVTQSSRYLVKRTGEKVFLECVQDMDHENMFWYRQDPGLGLRLIYFSYDVKMKEKGDIPEGYSVSREKKERFSLILESASTNQTSMYLCASSLFGRQNIQYFGAGTRLSVL.